This T cell receptor (beta chain) was identified during a study of blood T cells in healthy people across ages. In this sample, this clonotype turned up many times. A second PCR, run for about 6 to 11 cycles, used a sample-barcoded 5' primer plus a J-beta primer mix. At least 2.5 million CDR3-containing paired-end reads were obtained per sample. Each CDR3 protein gets one entry after TCRdb re-called the 5' RACE reads with MiXCR. The repertoire holds about 1.7 million distinct CDR3 sequences, with under 30% as singletons. V lost 5 bases and J 2 bases, leaving 10 bases between the germline ends. This CDR3 is built from 13 residues. From germline, CDR1 is MNHEY and CDR2 SMNVEV (reference sequence).

The gene calls are TRBV27 and TRBJ2-7, with D hard to call. The receptor comes from a woman aged 30 to 39 in good health. The sequenced sample was blood. CDR3 sequence reads: CASSPTPAYEQYF. The CDR3 DNA is TGTGCCAGCAGTCCGACACCAGCCTACGAGCAGTACTTC.